The present T cell receptor beta chain was sequenced within a study of beta chain features in type 1 diabetes. On the study more broadly: Sorted cell examination encompassed approximately 110 million cells across all samples.

Expressed TCRB transcripts were sequenced after all isolated RNA was converted to cDNA. TCRdb's copy holds only in-frame clones and misses some; the assay was immunoSEQ multiplex PCR. The data contain roughly 730,000 clones, around an eighth of them singletons. This clone was counted ten times or more. What it recognizes is unknown. Other DNA sequences of this sample code for an identical CDR3. Study-wide points: Type 1 diabetes patients showed a moderate but significant shortening of TCRB CDR3s in all four CD4+ subsets. A greater similarity of naive, central memory and Treg TCRB repertoires was seen among patients than among healthy donors. PCR might pick shorter templates more often, in the same way for patients and controls.

Trimming cost V 0 bases and J 0 bases, with 4 bases left between them. This CDR3 contains 14 residues. Per germline, CDR1 SGHNT and CDR2 YYREEE (reference sequence). The source of this sequence is a man between 18 and 35 years old with type 1 diabetes. The chain couples TRBV5-4 to TRBJ1-3; D unresolved. Material: naive CD4+ T cells from blood. The CDR3 coding sequence is TGTGCCAGCAGCTTGGACCTCTCTGGAAACACCATATATTTT. It specifies CASSLDLSGNTIYF.